This T cell receptor beta chain was captured by sequencing in a study of blood T cells in healthy people across ages. It was with a sample-barcoded 5' primer and a J-beta primer mix that a second PCR of about 6 to 12 cycles was run. TCRdb re-called the 5' RACE reads through MiXCR, storing one row per CDR3 protein. The data contain approximately 810,000 distinct CDR3 sequences, approximately 35% of them seen just once; the ten biggest clones take up approximately 12%. This clonotype showed up just a few times. Samples each yielded at least 6 micrograms of total RNA. This clonotype was obtained from a man younger than 35 in good health. The sequencing input was blood.

CDR3 protein: CSARLDAQYF. The CDR3 DNA is TGCAGTGCTCGACTAGACGCGCAGTATTTT. The V and J genes are TRBV20-1 and TRBJ2-3, with a tentative D call TRBD2 (6 bases). V lost 5 bases and J lost 10, with 10 bases in between. CDR1 and CDR2 (germline): DFQATT, SNEGSKA (reference sequence). The CDR3 is 10 residues long.